This record covers a single T cell receptor beta chain. Only a few counts were recorded for this clone. The antigen it recognizes is unknown. Base qualities are not provided; no much larger clone lies one nucleotide away. The data belong to a study of cytomegalovirus exposure and HLA in healthy donors (TCRdb year 2017). In the study overall: In an earlier analysis of 550 to 750 of the donors, approximately 260 Gb of sequence data and approximately 100 million unique TCR beta sequences from about 179 million T cells were reported. Around 300 gigabases of sequencing data and tens of millions of unique TCR sequences were included in an early release covering over 600 HLA-typed donors. Of the roughly 430 genotyped donors, roughly 85% fell in the genetic ancestry cluster associated with self-reported Caucasian donors. The study was designed to test whether signatures of past pathogen exposure could be identified by cataloging public T cell receptors. Using immunosequencing, the study profiled T cell repertoires from 500 to 800 subjects and related those repertoires to cytomegalovirus serostatus. Besides the first cohort of roughly 640 subjects, a separate validation cohort made up of around 120 different subjects was used. To predict cytomegalovirus infection status, the study brought together high-throughput TCR immunosequencing, statistical association of individual TCRs with disease status, and machine learning. In a later analysis, previously published TCR beta repertoires from several hundred donors were re-analyzed and high-resolution HLA genotyping was added so that TCR occurrence patterns could be studied. The later analysis used no new phenotypic data to find candidate immune exposures, relying instead on TCR beta sequences and their occurrence across donors. An earlier analysis of approximately 580 of the donors used high-throughput TCR beta sequencing to judge whether each TCR beta V gene segment behaved as functional or pseudogenic. Donor age, sex, ethnicity and CMV serostatus were compiled alongside the repertoire data. In a later genetic analysis, genome-wide SNP genotypes for about three fifths of the roughly 670 donors were used, and that subset was treated as a discovery cohort. All discovery cohort repertoires had been generated using a single sequencing platform. HLA typing included class I and class II loci at four-digit resolution. The number of typed donors differed by locus: 629-630 for A, B, C, DRB1 and DQB1; 522 for DQA1; fewer than 610 for DPA1; and approximately 450 for DPB1. Because of strong linkage in the cohort, five DR-DQ haplotypes were treated as single units for association and clustering. On average, roughly 240,000 unique TCR beta nucleotide sequences were sequenced per donor among roughly 430 genotyped donors of the cohort, with 15% to 20% of those sequences being non-productive. What the research found in general, with its limitations: The classifier was reported to diagnose cytomegalovirus status with high specificity and sensitivity in both the original and validation cohorts. An earlier analysis of approximately 570 of the donors showed that most TCR beta V segments appeared in productive rearrangements either about 90% or about 30% of the time, which broadly matched IMGT annotations. The only immune exposure information available for the cohort was CMV serostatus. Because HLA typing was missing for some donors at each locus, association tests included only the typed subset. The earlier analysis of 450 to 700 of the donors excluded around 17 rarely observed V segments, including chromosome 9 orphons, because counts were too low. When HLA alleles, especially DR and DQ, strongly co-occurred, TCR associations were difficult to assign to individual alleles. Three of the identified cytomegalovirus-associated TCR beta chains were confirmed in vitro to be specific for cytomegalovirus antigens. A later genetic analysis associated a missense DCLRE1C variant with V-gene and J-gene trimming of TCR beta chains, and an independent cohort replicated the association. In the study, about 150 TCR beta chains were listed as associated with cytomegalovirus. In a later analysis, HLA-associated TCR beta chains were found to be more clonally expanded and to have lower generation probabilities than equally common non-associated chains. A later analysis found that most CMV-associated TCR beta chains appeared HLA-restricted, with HLA associations seemingly driven largely by CMV exposure. In a later analysis, the rate of TCR association differed among HLA loci, with DRB1 alleles having the most associated TCRs and HLA-C alleles having the fewest. In a later genetic analysis, fewer N-insertions in productive TCRs were reported among donors in an Asian-associated ancestry cluster than the 666-donor mean. Most TCR sequences were seen in very few donors, while some public TCRs were found in many individuals. This cohort had only TCR beta chains sequenced, and the lack of alpha or paired-chain data limited which features could be detected. A further reported finding was that TCR beta sequences accurately predicted the HLA-A and HLA-B alleles for most subjects in the first cohort. Sequencing depth was assumed to be roughly uniform across donors in the presence/absence analyses, though that assumption may not hold. In a later analysis, several top co-occurrence clusters were reported to appear linked to parvovirus B19, influenza, CMV and Epstein-Barr virus. It was suggested by the authors that the approach could potentially be generalized to other disease states and immunological phenotypes. Linkage disequilibrium might explain the correlated functional status among segregating V segments, but an unknown experimental factor could not be ruled out. A group of highly shared sequence variants was considered likely to be a technical artifact of the sequencing pipeline. A later analysis associated 16,951 TCR beta sequences with specific HLA alleles at a false discovery rate of 0.05.

In total, 666 healthy bone marrow donors made up the cohort. All cohort members were sampled while nominally healthy, although unrecorded immune exposures were likely present. The donor tested CMV seronegative, placing the donor among the roughly 340 seronegative members of the cohort. Every donor gave a peripheral blood sample, and the peripheral blood mononuclear cells from that sample were used for TCR beta sequencing. The Qiagen DNeasy Blood Extraction Kit was used to extract genomic DNA from the blood cell samples. Library method: the immunoSEQ multiplex PCR assay. The multiplex PCR relied on a mix of 60 forward primers for TCR Vbeta segments and 13 reverse primers for TCR Jbeta segments. Amplification of the CDR3 region of rearranged TCR beta genes was performed with a multiplex PCR assay on genomic DNA. Amplified TCR beta libraries were sequenced as 87-base-pair reads on the Illumina HiSeq System. In the paper's pipeline: A later analysis tallied roughly 78 million unique TCR beta chains across the approximately 670 repertoires, and about 12 million of those chains were shared by two or more donors. A nearest-neighbor algorithm error-corrected the raw reads and collapsed the reads into unique sequences, merging closely related sequences to remove PCR and sequencing errors. To assign V, D and J gene segments, CDR3 sequences were aligned to IMGT reference sequences. Each retained sequence needed at least a six-nucleotide match to both a V gene segment and a J gene segment. A rearrangement counted as productive if the CDR3 had no stop codons and remained in frame with V and J, and every other rearrangement counted as non-productive. Following IMGT convention, CDR3 was defined as the stretch from the second conserved V-encoded cysteine up to the conserved J-encoded phenylalanine. Sequences without an unambiguous match to a single V gene segment were excluded from the earlier analysis of several hundred of the donors. In an earlier analysis of several hundred of the donors, V segments were called functional above 56.7% productive rearrangements and were called segregating when the between-donor standard deviation exceeded 5%. A statistical classification framework was developed to diagnose cytomegalovirus status using the catalog of TCR beta chain sequences. A later analysis assigned V and J genes by comparing TCR nucleotide sequences with IMGT/GENE-DB human TR gene sequences. The TCRdist pipeline was used in a later analysis to assign CDR3 sequences and most-parsimonious VDJ recombination scenarios. A later analysis defined each TCR beta chain by its CDR3 amino acid sequence plus V-gene family, and excluded reads lacking a unique V-gene family. To address suspected cross-contamination and a sequencing artifact, a later analysis removed approximately 590 highly shared, low-generation-probability nucleotide sequences. A later analysis calculated a clonal expansion index for each public chain from normalized within-repertoire ranks of inferred template counts. In a later analysis, generation probabilities were computed with a VDJ recombination model fitted to out-of-frame rearrangements, and the resulting probabilities were checked against IGoR. In a later analysis, hypergeometric tests were used to score TCR-TCR, TCR-HLA and TCR-CMV co-occurrence, with a repertoire-size bias correction applied to TCR pairs. To estimate false discovery rates, a later analysis permuted the HLA or CMV assignments 20 times. In a later analysis, co-occurring TCRs were grouped using DBSCAN, with TCRdist sequence similarity added in when clustering inside HLA-allele-positive subsets. Repertoires with fewer than 30,000 or more than 120,000 public chains, plus five repertoires with anomalous nucleotide sharing, were excluded from co-occurrence clustering. The table was pulled from immuneACCESS by TCRdb, which kept in-frame rearrangements only. Such tables lose some clones; where checked, under half of the loss comes from unresolved V genes, and the rest has no known cause. D and trimming come from the DNA, and the V and J calls and clone size come from that table. For this sample there are some 170,000 clones; roughly 70% appear just once. Of the sample, 2.5% to 3.5% falls within the top ten clones.

The clonotype originates from a male donor in good health and CMV-seronegative. Input material: PBMCs.

At the DNA level, the sequence is TGTGCCAGTGGAGGTTTCTCTGGAAACACCATATATTTT. This encodes CASGGFSGNTIYF. The chain uses TRBV7-2 and TRBJ1-3; the D gene lacks a confident call. The germline V gene sets CDR1 to SGHTA and CDR2 to FQGNSA. The CDR3, cysteine through phenylalanine, is 13 amino acids long. The only DNA kept is the CDR3, 39 bases in frame from the first base. V and J are truncated by 9 bases and 0 bases respectively, leaving an intervening sequence of 9 bases.